This T cell receptor (beta chain) was sequenced during a study of blood T cell repertoires in COVID-19. Authors' analysis steps: Nucleated cell number was recorded as an estimate derived from reference gene primer amplification. Data came from immunoSEQ multiplex PCR; TCRdb stores just in-frame clones and leaves some out. V and J calls and clone size are given by that table; D and trimming were obtained from the DNA. The table lists 150,000 to 250,000 clones, approximately 85% of them singletons, with about 10% in the top ten. CDR3 length: 16 residues. The V gene's germline CDR1 is KGHSH and CDR2 LQKENI. Deletions cut 0 bases from V and 7 bases from J, with 16 bases between.

This clonotype originated in a man aged 40-49 years who had recovered from COVID-19. Specimen: PBMCs or T cells enriched from blood (not recorded which). The chain carries TRBV18 and TRBJ1-5; tentatively, D is TRBD1 (6 bases). The CDR3 loop is CASSPPQGPGGQPQHF. DNA for the CDR3: TGTGCCAGCTCACCACCTCAGGGGCCGGGTGGACAGCCCCAGCATTTT.